This is a list of T cell receptor beta chains from one sample in a study of blood T cells in healthy people across ages. Via MiXCR, TCRdb re-called the 5' RACE reads, giving one row per CDR3 protein. Of fewer than 1,000,000 distinct CDR3 sequences in the sample, around 42% were seen once. Specimen: blood. The receptors were sampled from a man aged 55 to 70 in good health. CDR3s include the opening cysteine and the closing phenylalanine or tryptophan. A D gene is named only where the DNA matches it firmly. Expanded clones are given a class, and other clones once, few, many or no size at all.

j_call,clone_size,d_call,v_call,cdr3_nt,cdr3_aa
TRBJ2-1,.,TRBD2,TRBV11-1,TGTGCCAGCAGCTTAGCGCCAGCGGGGGGGCCACAGTTCTTC,CASSLAPAGGPQFF
TRBJ2-1,.,TRBD1,TRBV12-3/TRBV12-4,TGTGCCAGCACTCAAGGGGACAGGGTCTACAATGAGCAGTTATTC,CASTQGDRVYNEQLF
TRBJ2-7,.,.,TRBV5-1,TGCGCCAGCAGCTTGGCGTCTCCAGGGGTCCCCTACGAGCAGTACTTC,CASSLASPGVPYEQYF
TRBJ2-7,.,TRBD2,TRBV6-4,TGTGCCAGCGGTGCGGAGCGGGGGTTCGAGCAGTACTTC,CASGAERGFEQYF
TRBJ2-7,few,TRBD1,TRBV6-2/TRBV6-3,TGTGCCAGCAGTTACTCCGACAGGGGGTCCGAGCAGTACTTC,CASSYSDRGSEQYF
TRBJ2-7,few,.,TRBV6-5,TGTGCCAGCAGTAACAGTGCAGTGGGTTCCTACGAGCAGTACTTC,CASSNSAVGSYEQYF
TRBJ2-5,.,.,TRBV7-9,TGTGCCAGCAGGCGGGGAGTAGAGACCCAGTACTTC,CASRRGVETQYF
TRBJ2-3,.,TRBD2,TRBV5-1,TGCGCCAGCAGCTTTATAGCGGGGGTCACAGATACGCAGTATTTT,CASSFIAGVTDTQYF
TRBJ2-3,.,TRBD1,TRBV7-2,TGTGCCAGCAGCTTCCGACCCAGGACAGGGACGGGCACAGATACGCAGTATTTT,CASSFRPRTGTGTDTQYF
TRBJ2-5,.,.,TRBV6-6,TGTGCCAGCAGGCAGGGCTGTAGTCAAGAGACCCAGTACTTC,CASRQGCSQETQYF
TRBJ2-2,once,.,TRBV20-1,TGCAGTGCTAGCCACCGGACCGGGGAGCTGTTTTTT,CSASHRTGELFF
TRBJ1-2,.,TRBD1,TRBV6-6,TGTGCCAGCAAAGCCGGGACAGGGGGCGGCTACACCTTC,CASKAGTGGGYTF
TRBJ2-4,few,TRBD2,TRBV20-1,TGCAGTGCTAGATCTAGCGGGGGGGAAAACATTCAGTACTTC,CSARSSGGENIQYF
TRBJ1-4,.,.,TRBV4-3,TGCGCCAGCAGCCCGAAGTACAGGAATGAAAAACTGTTTTTT,CASSPKYRNEKLFF
TRBJ2-7,few,.,TRBV18,TGTGCCAGCTCACGCAGGGAAACAGGAATGGGGTACGAGCAGTACTTC,CASSRRETGMGYEQYF
TRBJ2-3,few,TRBD1,TRBV3-1,TGTGCCAGCAGCCAAGATGGACAGGGGCCAGATACGCAGTATTTT,CASSQDGQGPDTQYF
TRBJ2-7,.,TRBD1,TRBV7-2,TGTGCCAGCAGCTCCGGGACAGGGGGTATCTACGAGCAGTACTTC,CASSSGTGGIYEQYF
TRBJ2-5,.,.,TRBV21-1,TGTGCCACCAAGTCCCACCGAAGGGGGCCAGGGGAGCAGTACTTC,CATKSHRRGPGEQYF
TRBJ1-1,.,.,TRBV5-8,TGTGCCAGCAGCCCCATACACGGCATGAACACTGAAGCTTTCTTT,CASSPIHGMNTEAFF
TRBJ1-5,.,.,TRBV5-1,TGCGCCAGCAGCGCCGTGGGAAATCAGCCCCAGCATTTT,CASSAVGNQPQHF
TRBJ2-3,many,TRBD2,TRBV14,TGTGCCAGCAGCCAAGATTCTCCACTAGCGGGGGTGGATACGCAGTATTTT,CASSQDSPLAGVDTQYF
TRBJ2-1,.,TRBD2,TRBV4-1,TGCGCCAGCAGCAAAGGGACTAGCGGGACCTACAATGAGCAGTTCTTC,CASSKGTSGTYNEQFF
TRBJ2-7,few,.,TRBV7-2,TGTGCCAGCAGCTTATTGTACAGTACCTACGAGCAGTACTTC,CASSLLYSTYEQYF
TRBJ2-5,few,.,TRBV15,TGTGCCACCAGCAGAGCAGGGGTCCGAGAGACCCAGTACTTC,CATSRAGVRETQYF
TRBJ2-5,few,.,TRBV5-6,TGTGCCAGCAGCTTGTCCAGGGCCCAAGAGACCCAGTACTTC,CASSLSRAQETQYF
TRBJ1-2,.,TRBD1,TRBV5-1,TGCGCCAGCAGCCCCTTCGACAGGGCAGGTGGCTACACCTTC,CASSPFDRAGGYTF
TRBJ2-5,many,TRBD2,TRBV7-2,TGTGCCAGCAGCCCCCAAGGGGGCGGGGGGGCATTAGAGACCCAGTACTTC,CASSPQGGGGALETQYF